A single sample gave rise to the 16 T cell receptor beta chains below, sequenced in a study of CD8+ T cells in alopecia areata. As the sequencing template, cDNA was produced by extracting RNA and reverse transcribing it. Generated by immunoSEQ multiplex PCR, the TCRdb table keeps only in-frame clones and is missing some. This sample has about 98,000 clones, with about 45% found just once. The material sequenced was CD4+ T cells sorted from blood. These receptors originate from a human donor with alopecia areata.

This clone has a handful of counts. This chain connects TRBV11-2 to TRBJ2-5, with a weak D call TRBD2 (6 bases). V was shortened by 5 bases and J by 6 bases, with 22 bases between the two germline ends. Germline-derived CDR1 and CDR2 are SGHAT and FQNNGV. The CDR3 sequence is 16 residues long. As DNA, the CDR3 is TGTGCCAGCAGCACCCGTAGCCTGCTAGGGAGGCAGACCCAGTACTTC. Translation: CASSTRSLLGRQTQYF.

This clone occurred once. The CDR3 bases are TGTGCCAGCAGTTTAGCAGGGCCTCAAGAGACCCAGTACTTC. This translates into CASSLAGPQETQYF. This chain connects TRBV6-5 to TRBJ2-5; possible D gene TRBD1, 5 bases. Trimming pared 4 bases from V and 2 bases from J, leaving 11 bases between. This CDR3 spans 14 amino acids. Germline lookup yields CDR1 MNHEY and CDR2 SVGAGI.

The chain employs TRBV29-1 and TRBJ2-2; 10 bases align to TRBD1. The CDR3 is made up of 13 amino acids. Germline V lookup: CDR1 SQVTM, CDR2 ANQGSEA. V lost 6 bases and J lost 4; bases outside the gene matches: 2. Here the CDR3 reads CSVRTGGTGELFF. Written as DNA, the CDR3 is TGCAGCGTGAGGACAGGGGGCACCGGGGAGCTGTTTTTT.

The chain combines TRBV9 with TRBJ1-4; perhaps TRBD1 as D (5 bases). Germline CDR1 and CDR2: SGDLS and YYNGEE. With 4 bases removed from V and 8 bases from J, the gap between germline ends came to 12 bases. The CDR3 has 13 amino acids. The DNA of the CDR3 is TGTGCCAGCAGCCCAGGGAGGGTCGAAAAACTGTTTTTT. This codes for CASSPGRVEKLFF. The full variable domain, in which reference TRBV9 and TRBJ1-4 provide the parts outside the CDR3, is DSGVTQTPKHLITATGQRVTLRCSPRSGDLSVYWYQQSLDQGLQFLIQYYNGEERAKGNILERFSAQQFPDLHSELNLSSLELGDSALYFCASSPGRVEKLFFGSGTQLSVL.

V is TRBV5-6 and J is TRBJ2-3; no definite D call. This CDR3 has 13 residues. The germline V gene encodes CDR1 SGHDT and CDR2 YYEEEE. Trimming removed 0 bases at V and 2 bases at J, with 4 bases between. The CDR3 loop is CASSLGSTDTQYF. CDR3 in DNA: TGTGCCAGCAGCTTGGGGTCCACAGATACGCAGTATTTT.

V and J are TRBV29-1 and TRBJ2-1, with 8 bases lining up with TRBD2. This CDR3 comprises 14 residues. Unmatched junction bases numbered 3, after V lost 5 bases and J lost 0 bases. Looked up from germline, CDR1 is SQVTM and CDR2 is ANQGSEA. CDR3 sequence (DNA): TGCAGCGTTTACGGGACTAGCTCCTACAATGAGCAGTTCTTC. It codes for CSVYGTSSYNEQFF.

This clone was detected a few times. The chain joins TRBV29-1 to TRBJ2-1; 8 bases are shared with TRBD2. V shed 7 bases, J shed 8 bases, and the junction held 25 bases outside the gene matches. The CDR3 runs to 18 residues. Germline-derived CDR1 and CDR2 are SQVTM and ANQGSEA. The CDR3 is CSARKEGLALAVMDEQFF. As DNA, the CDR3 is TGCAGCGCCAGAAAGGAGGGATTAGCACTAGCGGTTATGGATGAGCAGTTCTTC.

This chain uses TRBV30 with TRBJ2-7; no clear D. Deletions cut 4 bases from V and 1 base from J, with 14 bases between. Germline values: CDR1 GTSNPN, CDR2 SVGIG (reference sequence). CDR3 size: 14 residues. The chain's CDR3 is CAWTAQSISYEQYF. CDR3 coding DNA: TGTGCCTGGACAGCCCAATCGATATCCTACGAGCAGTACTTC.

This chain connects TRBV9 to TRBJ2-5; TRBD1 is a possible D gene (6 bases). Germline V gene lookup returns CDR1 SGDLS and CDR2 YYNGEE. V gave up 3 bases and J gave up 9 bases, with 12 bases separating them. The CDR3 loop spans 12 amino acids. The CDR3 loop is CASSDRSGAQYF. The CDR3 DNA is TGTGCCAGCAGCGACCGATCAGGGGCCCAGTACTTC.

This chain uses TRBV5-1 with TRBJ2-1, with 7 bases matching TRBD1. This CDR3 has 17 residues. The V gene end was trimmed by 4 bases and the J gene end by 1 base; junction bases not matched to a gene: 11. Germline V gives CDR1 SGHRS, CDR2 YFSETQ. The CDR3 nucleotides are TGCGCCAGCAGCCGAGACCCGGACAGGCGGTCCTACAATGAGCAGTTCTTC. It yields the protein CASSRDPDRRSYNEQFF. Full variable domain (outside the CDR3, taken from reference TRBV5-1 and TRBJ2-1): KAGVTQTPRYLIKTRGQQVTLSCSPISGHRSVSWYQQTPGQGLQFLFEYFSETQRNKGNFPGRFSGRQFSNSRSEMNVSTLELGDSALYLCASSRDPDRRSYNEQFFGPGTRLTVL.

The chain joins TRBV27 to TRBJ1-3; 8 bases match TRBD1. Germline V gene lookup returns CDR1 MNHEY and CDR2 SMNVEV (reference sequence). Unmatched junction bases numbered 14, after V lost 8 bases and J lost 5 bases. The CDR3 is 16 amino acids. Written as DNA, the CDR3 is TGTGCCAGCGGTATGCAGGGGGCAGGTTTGAGAAACACCATATATTTT. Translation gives CASGMQGAGLRNTIYF.

The CDR3 nucleotides read TGCGCCAGCAGCCTACAAAAGGGTTACGAGCAGTACTTC. Protein sequence: CASSLQKGYEQYF. The chain has TRBV4-1 and TRBJ2-7; no clear D. V shed 4 bases and J shed 4 bases, with 11 bases lying between them. The CDR3 contains 13 residues. The germline V gene encodes CDR1 MGHRA and CDR2 YSYEKL.

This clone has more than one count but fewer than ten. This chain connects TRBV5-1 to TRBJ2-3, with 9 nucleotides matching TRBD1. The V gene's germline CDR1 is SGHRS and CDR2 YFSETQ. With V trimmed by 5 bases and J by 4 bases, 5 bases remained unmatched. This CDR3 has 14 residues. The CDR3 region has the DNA TGCGCCAGCAGTCCCGGGGACAGGGCAGATACGCAGTATTTT. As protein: CASSPGDRADTQYF. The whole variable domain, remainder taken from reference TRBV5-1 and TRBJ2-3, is KAGVTQTPRYLIKTRGQQVTLSCSPISGHRSVSWYQQTPGQGLQFLFEYFSETQRNKGNFPGRFSGRQFSNSRSEMNVSTLELGDSALYLCASSPGDRADTQYFGPGTRLTVL.

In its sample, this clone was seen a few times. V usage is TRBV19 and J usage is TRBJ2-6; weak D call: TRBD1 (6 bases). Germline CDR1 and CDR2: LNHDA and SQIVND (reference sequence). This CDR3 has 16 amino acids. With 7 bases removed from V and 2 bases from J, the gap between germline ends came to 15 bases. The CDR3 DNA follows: TGTGCCAGTAAGGACAGCCTAGTAACTGGGGCCAACGTCCTGACTTTC. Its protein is CASKDSLVTGANVLTF.

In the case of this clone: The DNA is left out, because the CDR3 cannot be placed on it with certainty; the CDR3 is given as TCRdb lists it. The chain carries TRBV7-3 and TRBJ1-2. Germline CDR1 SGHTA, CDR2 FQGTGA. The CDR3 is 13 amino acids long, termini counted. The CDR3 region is CASSLNFGAGYTF.

DNA of the CDR3: TGTGCCAGTAGTCCACGGGATAGCAATCAGCCCCAGCATTTT. Translated, it gives CASSPRDSNQPQHF. J is TRBJ1-5 and V is TRBV19; D not certain. The CDR3 loop spans 14 amino acids. The germline V gene has CDR1 LNHDA and CDR2 SQIVND (reference sequence). V was clipped by 5 bases and J by 0 bases, with 8 bases between them.